The clone carrying this T cell receptor (beta chain) has more than one count but fewer than ten. What it binds is not known. The sample is drawn from a study of post-analysis software for immune sequencing data. Study details: Relapsing-remitting, secondary progressive and progressive-relapsing multiple sclerosis courses were included. Overall study findings and caveats: Patients used a few TRBV segments, including TRBV5-6, TRBV5-1 and TRBV20-1, more often than controls. When the samples were clustered directly with F measure, those that had been prepared in the same batch showed strong co-clustering. Comparison with controls showed significantly lower normalized Chao1 diversity in multiple sclerosis patients.

The CDR3 runs to 17 residues. V shed 4 bases and J 4 bases; nucleotides not matched to a gene: 15. The germline CDR1 and CDR2 sequences are SGHRS and YFSETQ. Unique molecular identifiers featured in each of the TCR beta cDNA libraries. Each CDR3 protein gets one entry after TCRdb re-called the PCR reads with MiXCR. There are hundreds of thousands of distinct CDR3 sequences in the sample; around 27% occur only once, and 0.56% lies in the top ten. The sample was blood. This chain uses TRBV5-1 with TRBJ2-5; the match to TRBD1 covers 8 bases. The TCR sequence derives from a girl aged 10 to 17 with multiple sclerosis. In DNA form, the CDR3 reads TGCGCCAGCAGCATGAGACGACAGGGGTGGGCTTTAGAGACCCAGTACTTC. Translation: CASSMRRQGWALETQYF.